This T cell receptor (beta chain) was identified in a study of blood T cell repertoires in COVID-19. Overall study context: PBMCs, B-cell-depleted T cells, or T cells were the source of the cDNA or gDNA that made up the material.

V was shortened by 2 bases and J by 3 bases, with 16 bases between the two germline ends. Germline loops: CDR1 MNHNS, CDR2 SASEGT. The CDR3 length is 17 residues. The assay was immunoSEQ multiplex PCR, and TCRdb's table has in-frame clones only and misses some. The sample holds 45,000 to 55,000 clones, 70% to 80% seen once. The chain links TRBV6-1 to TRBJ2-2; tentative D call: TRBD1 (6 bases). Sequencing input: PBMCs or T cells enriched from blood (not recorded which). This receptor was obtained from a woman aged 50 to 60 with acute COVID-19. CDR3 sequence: CASSEYPLSGDTGELFF. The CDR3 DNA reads TGTGCCAGCAGTGAATATCCCCTCTCAGGGGACACCGGGGAGCTGTTTTTT.